Below, one T cell receptor (beta chain) is given with its context. This sample is part of a study of T cell responses to AZD1222 COVID-19 vaccine. Data came from immunoSEQ multiplex PCR; TCRdb stores just in-frame clones and leaves some out. The sample yields 95,000 to 130,000 clones, about 90% seen once. This TCR was recovered from an adult in good health. This specimen was peripheral blood, taken on day 0 of AZD1222 vaccination.

CDR3 nucleotides: TGTGCCAGCAGTTACGACGGACAGGGCAATCAGCCCCAGCATTTT. Amino acids: CASSYDGQGNQPQHF. This chain links TRBV6-2 or TRBV6-3 with TRBJ1-5; TRBD1 aligns across 7 bases. The CDR3 loop spans 15 amino acids. Germline V lookup: CDR1 MNHEY, CDR2 SVGEGT. Trimming took 2 bases from V and 2 from J; bases not matched to a gene: 3.